The TCR beta chain described here comes from a study of post-analysis software for immune sequencing data. On the study more broadly: Progressive-relapsing, secondary progressive and relapsing-remitting multiple sclerosis were among the disease courses included.

TCR beta cDNA libraries included unique molecular identifiers. TCRdb reprocessed the PCR reads via MiXCR and lists one record per CDR3 protein. The data hold about 540,000 distinct CDR3 sequences, with around 36% observed a single time. As for this clonotype: The antigen is not known.

Between the trimmed V and J ends, which lost 6 bases and 3 bases, there was a span of 14 bases. Germline values: CDR1 SGHAT, CDR2 FQNNGV. There are 14 residues in the CDR3. Study results and limitations: Elevated frequency relative to controls characterized several TRBV segments in patients, TRBV5-6, TRBV5-1 and TRBV20-1 among them. F-measure co-clustering was strong for batch-matched samples.

V and J are TRBV11-2 and TRBJ2-5; D might be TRBD1 (6 bases). Sequenced material: blood. This clonotype was sampled from a girl under 18 with multiple sclerosis. The CDR3 DNA sequence: TGTGCCAGCAGATCGCGAAGGACAGAAGAGACCCAGTACTTC. This translates into CASRSRRTEETQYF. The full variable domain, with the rest looked up from reference TRBV11-2 and TRBJ2-5, is EAGVAQSPRYKIIEKRQSVAFWCNPISGHATLYWYQQILGQGPKLLIQFQNNGVVDDSQLPKDRFSAERLKGVDSTLKIQPAKLEDSAVYLCASRSRRTEETQYFGPGTRLLVL.